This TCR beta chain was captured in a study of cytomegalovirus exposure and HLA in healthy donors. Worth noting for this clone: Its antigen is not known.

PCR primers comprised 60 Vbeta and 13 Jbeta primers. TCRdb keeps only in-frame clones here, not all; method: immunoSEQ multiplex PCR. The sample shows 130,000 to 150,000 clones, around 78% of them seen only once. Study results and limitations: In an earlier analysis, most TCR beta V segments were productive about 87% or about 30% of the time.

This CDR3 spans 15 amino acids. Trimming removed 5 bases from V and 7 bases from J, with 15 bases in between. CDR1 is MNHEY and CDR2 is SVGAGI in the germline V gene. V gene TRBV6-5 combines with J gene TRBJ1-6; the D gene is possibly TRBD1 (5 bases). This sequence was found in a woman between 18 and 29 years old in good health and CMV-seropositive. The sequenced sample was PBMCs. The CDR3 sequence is CASSHGTGSNSPLHF. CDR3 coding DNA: TGTGCCAGCAGTCACGGAACAGGCAGCAATTCACCCCTCCACTTT.